These 2 T cell receptor beta chains were all obtained from the same sample, sequenced in a study of tumor and adjacent non-tumor tissue in lung cancer. A modified ARM-PCR protocol with three rounds of nested PCR amplified TCRbeta. TCRdb called the multiplex PCR reads again in MiXCR, with one record for every CDR3 protein. Of fewer than 100,000 distinct CDR3 sequences in the sample, approximately 72% were seen once. This sample's RNA came from whole unsorted tissue. Sequencing input: lung tumor tissue. These receptors were obtained from a middle-aged woman with non-small cell lung cancer.

With respect to this clonotype: Mismatch with germline at one junction end may stem from a read error. V gene TRBV6-2 or TRBV6-3 combines with J gene TRBJ1-2, with D possibly TRBD1 on 5 matching bases. This CDR3 has 13 residues. CDR1 and CDR2 from the germline V gene are MNHEY and SVGEGT. The CDR3: CANSDRENRGYTF. In DNA, the CDR3 is TGTGCCAACAGTGACCGGGAGAACAGGGGCTACACCTTC.

In its sample, this clonotype is medium-sized. J is TRBJ2-5 and V is TRBV5-6; possibly TRBD1 or TRBD2 for D (7 bases each). Germline values: CDR1 SGHDT, CDR2 YYEEEE. The CDR3 runs to 14 residues. Trimming took off 5 bases at V and 5 bases at J, with 16 bases between the two ends. As DNA, the CDR3 is TGTGCCAGCAGGGCTACAGGGGAGGGGGAGACCCAGTACTTC. Its protein product is CASRATGEGETQYF.